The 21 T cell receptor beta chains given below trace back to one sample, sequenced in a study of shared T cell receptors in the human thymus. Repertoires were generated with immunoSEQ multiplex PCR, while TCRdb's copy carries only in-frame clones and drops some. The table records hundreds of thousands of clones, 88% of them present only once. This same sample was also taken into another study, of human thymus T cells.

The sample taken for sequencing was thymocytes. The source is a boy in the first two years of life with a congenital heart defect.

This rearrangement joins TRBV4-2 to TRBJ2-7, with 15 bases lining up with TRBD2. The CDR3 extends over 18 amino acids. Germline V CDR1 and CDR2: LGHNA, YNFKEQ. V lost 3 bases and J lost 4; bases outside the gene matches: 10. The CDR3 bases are TGTGCCAGCAGCCACTGTCCCGGGACTAGCGGGAGGTGTTACGAGCAGTACTTC. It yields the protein CASSHCPGTSGRCYEQYF.

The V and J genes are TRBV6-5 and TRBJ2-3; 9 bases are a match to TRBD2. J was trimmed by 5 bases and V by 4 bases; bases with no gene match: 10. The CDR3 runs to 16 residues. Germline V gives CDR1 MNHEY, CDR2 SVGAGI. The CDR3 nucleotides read TGTGCCAGCAGTTCCTCCCAGCGGGAGGTCCTAGATACGCAGTATTTT. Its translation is CASSSSQREVLDTQYF.

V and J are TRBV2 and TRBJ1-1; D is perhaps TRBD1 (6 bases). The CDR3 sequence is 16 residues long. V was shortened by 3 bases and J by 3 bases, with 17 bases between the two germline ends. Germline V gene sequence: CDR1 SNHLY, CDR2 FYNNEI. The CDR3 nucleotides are TGTGCCAGCAGTGAGAACAGGGTGGAAGGGGACACTGAAGCTTTCTTT. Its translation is CASSENRVEGDTEAFF.

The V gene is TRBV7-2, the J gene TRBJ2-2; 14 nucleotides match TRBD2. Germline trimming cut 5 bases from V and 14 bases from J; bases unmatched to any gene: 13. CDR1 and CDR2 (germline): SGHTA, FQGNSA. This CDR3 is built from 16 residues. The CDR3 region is CASSLGTSGSCMGLFF. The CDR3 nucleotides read TGTGCCAGCAGCCTGGGGACTAGCGGGAGTTGTATGGGACTGTTTTTT.

The CDR3 DNA is TGTGCCAGCAGAGGGGACAGGGATTTCAACATTCAGTACTTC. This translates into CASRGDRDFNIQYF. V and J are TRBV27 and TRBJ2-4; 9 positions agree with TRBD1. The CDR3 is 14 amino acids. CDR1 and CDR2 from the germline V gene are MNHEY and SMNVEV (reference sequence). Trimming removed 6 bases from V and 7 bases from J; junction bases left unmatched: 7.

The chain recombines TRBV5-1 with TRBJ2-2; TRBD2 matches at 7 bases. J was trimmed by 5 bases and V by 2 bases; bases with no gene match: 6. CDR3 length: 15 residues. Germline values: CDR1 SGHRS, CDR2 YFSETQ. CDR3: CASSLSGMDTGELFF. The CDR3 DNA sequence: TGCGCCAGCAGCTTAAGCGGGATGGATACCGGGGAGCTGTTTTTT.

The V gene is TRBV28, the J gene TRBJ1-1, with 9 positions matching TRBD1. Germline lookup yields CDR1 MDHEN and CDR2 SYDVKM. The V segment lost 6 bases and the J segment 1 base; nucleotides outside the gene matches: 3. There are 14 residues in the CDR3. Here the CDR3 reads CASRLQGANTEAFF. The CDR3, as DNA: TGTGCCAGCAGATTACAGGGGGCGAACACTGAAGCTTTCTTT.

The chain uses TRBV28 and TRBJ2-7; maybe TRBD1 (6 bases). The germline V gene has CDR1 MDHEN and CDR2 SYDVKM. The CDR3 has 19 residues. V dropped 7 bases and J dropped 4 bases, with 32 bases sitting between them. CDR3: CASTSTYHRDKGHFYEQYF. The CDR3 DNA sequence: TGTGCCAGCACGTCAACTTACCATAGGGACAAGGGACATTTTTACGAGCAGTACTTC.

The CDR3 spells CAIPGHKSNQPQHF. In DNA form, the CDR3 reads TGTGCCATCCCGGGACACAAAAGCAATCAGCCCCAGCATTTT. The chain joins TRBV27 to TRBJ1-5; D perhaps matches TRBD1 (6 bases). The germline V and J ends were trimmed by 10 bases and 1 base, with 14 bases remaining between them. Looked up from germline, CDR1 is MNHEY and CDR2 is SMNVEV (reference sequence). CDR3 size: 14 residues.

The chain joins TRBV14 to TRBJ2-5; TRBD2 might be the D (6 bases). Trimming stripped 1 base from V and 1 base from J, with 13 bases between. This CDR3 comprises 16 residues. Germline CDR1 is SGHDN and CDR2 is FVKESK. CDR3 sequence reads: CASSQGGPGGQETQYF. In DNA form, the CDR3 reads TGTGCCAGCAGCCAAGGGGGTCCCGGGGGCCAAGAGACCCAGTACTTC.

In DNA, the CDR3 is TGCAGCGTCGGATTCAGGGGGGTCTATGGCTACACCTTC. Its protein product is CSVGFRGVYGYTF. The chain couples TRBV29-1 to TRBJ1-2; 7 positions match TRBD1. Germline trimming cut 6 bases from V and 4 bases from J; bases unmatched to any gene: 8. This CDR3 has 13 residues. Germline V gene lookup returns CDR1 SQVTM and CDR2 ANQGSEA.

DNA for the CDR3: TGTGCCACCAGCAGAGCTCCCTGGACTAGCGGAGTCTACAATGAGCAGTTCTTC. Protein: CATSRAPWTSGVYNEQFF. The rearrangement uses TRBV15 and TRBJ2-1; 10 positions agree with TRBD2. The CDR3 runs 18 residues. CDR1 is LNHNV and CDR2 is YYDKDF in the germline V gene (reference sequence). The ends lost 1 base at V and 3 bases at J; junction bases unmatched: 9.

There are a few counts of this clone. As DNA, the CDR3 is TGTGCCAGCAGTTTGTGTGGAACGACTAGCGGGCCCAACAATGAGCAGTTCTTC. Encoded protein: CASSLCGTTSGPNNEQFF. V and J are TRBV28 and TRBJ2-1, with 10 bases fitting TRBD2. This CDR3 is 18 amino acids long. In germline, CDR1 is MDHEN, CDR2 SYDVKM. J was trimmed by 5 bases and V by 3 bases; bases with no gene match: 13.

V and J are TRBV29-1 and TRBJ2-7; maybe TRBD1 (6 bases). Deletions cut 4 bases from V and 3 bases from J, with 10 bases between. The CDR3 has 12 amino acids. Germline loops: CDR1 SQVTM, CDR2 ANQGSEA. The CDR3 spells CSVGTDHYEQYF. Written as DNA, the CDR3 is TGCAGCGTTGGGACAGACCACTACGAGCAGTACTTC.

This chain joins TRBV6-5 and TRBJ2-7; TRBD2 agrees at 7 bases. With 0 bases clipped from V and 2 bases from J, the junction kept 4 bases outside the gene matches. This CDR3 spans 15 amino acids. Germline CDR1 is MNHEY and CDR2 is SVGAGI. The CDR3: CASSYSGDYPYEQYF. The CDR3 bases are TGTGCCAGCAGTTACTCGGGGGACTACCCCTACGAGCAGTACTTC.

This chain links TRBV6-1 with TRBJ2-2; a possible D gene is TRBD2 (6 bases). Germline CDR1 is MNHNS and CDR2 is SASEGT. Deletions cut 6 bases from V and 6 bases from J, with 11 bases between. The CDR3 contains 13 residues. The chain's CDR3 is CASRVGGAGELFF. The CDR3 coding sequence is TGTGCCAGCAGGGTGGGAGGCGCCGGGGAGCTGTTTTTT.

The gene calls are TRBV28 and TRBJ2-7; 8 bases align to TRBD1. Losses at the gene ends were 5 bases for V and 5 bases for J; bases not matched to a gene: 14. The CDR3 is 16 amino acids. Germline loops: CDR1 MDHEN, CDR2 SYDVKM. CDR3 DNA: TGTGCCAGCAGTCTTCTTATGACAGGGGTCGGCCACGAGCAGTACTTC. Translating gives CASSLLMTGVGHEQYF.

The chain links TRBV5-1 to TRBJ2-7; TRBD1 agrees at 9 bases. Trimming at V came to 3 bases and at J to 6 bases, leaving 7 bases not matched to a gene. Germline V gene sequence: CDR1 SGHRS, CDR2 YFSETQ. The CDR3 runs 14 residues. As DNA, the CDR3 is TGCGCCAGCAGCTCTCCGGGACAGGGTCCCGAGCAGTACTTC. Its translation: CASSSPGQGPEQYF. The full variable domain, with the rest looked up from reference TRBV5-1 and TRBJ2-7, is KAGVTQTPRYLIKTRGQQVTLSCSPISGHRSVSWYQQTPGQGLQFLFEYFSETQRNKGNFPGRFSGRQFSNSRSEMNVSTLELGDSALYLCASSSPGQGPEQYFGPGTRLTVT.

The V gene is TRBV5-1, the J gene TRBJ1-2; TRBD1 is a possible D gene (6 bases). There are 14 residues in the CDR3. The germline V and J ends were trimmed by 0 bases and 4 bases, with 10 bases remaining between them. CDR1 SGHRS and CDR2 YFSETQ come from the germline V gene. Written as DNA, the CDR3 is TGCGCCAGCAGCTTGGGTACAGGGACCTATGGCTACACCTTC. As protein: CASSLGTGTYGYTF.

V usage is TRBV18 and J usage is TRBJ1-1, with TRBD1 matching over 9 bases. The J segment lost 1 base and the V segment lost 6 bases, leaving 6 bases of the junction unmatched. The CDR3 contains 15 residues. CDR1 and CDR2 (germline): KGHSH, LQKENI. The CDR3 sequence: CASSPRDRENTEAFF. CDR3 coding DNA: TGTGCCAGCTCCCCTCGGGACAGGGAGAACACTGAAGCTTTCTTT. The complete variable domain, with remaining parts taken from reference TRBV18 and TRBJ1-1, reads NAGVMQNPRHLVRRRGQEARLRCSPMKGHSHVYWYRQLPEEGLKFMVYLQKENIIDESGMPKERFSAEFPKEGPSILRIQQVVRGDSAAYFCASSPRDRENTEAFFGQGTRLTVV.

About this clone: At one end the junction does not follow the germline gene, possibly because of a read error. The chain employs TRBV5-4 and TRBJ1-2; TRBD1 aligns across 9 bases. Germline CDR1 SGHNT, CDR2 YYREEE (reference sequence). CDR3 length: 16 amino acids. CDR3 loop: CASSIGTGPTNYGYPF. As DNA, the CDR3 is TGTGCCAGCAGCATCGGGACAGGGCCTACTAACTATGGCTACCCCTTC.